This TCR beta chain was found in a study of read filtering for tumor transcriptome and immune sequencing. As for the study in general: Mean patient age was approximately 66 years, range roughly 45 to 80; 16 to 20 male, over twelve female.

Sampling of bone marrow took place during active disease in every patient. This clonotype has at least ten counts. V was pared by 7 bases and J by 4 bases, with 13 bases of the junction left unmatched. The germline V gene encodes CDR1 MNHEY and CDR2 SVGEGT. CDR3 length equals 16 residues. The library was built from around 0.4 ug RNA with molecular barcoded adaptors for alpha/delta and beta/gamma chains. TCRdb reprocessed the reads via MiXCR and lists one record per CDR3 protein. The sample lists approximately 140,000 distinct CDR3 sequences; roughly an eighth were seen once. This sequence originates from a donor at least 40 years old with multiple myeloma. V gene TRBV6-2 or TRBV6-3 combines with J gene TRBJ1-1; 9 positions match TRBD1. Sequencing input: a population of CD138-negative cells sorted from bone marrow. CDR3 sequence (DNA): TGTGCCAGCACCGGTACAGGGGGCCGGAGGGGCACTGAAGCTTTCTTT. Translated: CASTGTGGRRGTEAFF.